The clone carrying this T cell receptor beta chain appeared a few times. Its matching antigen is unknown. A multiplex PCR was run with 60 Vbeta primers and 13 Jbeta primers. Clones were sequenced by immunoSEQ multiplex PCR, and TCRdb holds only the in-frame ones, with some missing. The sample has some 100,000 clones; around 62% are singletons. The data were taken from a study of cytomegalovirus exposure and HLA in healthy donors. CDR1 and CDR2 (germline): SNHLY, FYNNEI. V dropped 1 base and J dropped 4 bases, with 10 bases sitting between them. The CDR3 covers 14 residues. Whole-study results and caveats: The listing of 150 or so TCR beta chains classed them as cytomegalovirus-associated. For most TCR beta V segments, an earlier analysis put the productive rate at about 90% or about 30% of the time. Common viral pathogens (according to a later analysis) appeared linked to several of the most significant clusters. CMV serostatus alone was available as immune exposure information.

This TCR derives from a woman aged 25 to 39 in good health and CMV-seropositive. The source material was PBMCs. V usage is TRBV2 and J usage is TRBJ1-2, with D perhaps matching TRBD1 (6 bases). CDR3 DNA sequence: TGTGCCAGCAGTGAAGAGCCAGGGGCCTATGGCTACACCTTC. Its translation: CASSEEPGAYGYTF.